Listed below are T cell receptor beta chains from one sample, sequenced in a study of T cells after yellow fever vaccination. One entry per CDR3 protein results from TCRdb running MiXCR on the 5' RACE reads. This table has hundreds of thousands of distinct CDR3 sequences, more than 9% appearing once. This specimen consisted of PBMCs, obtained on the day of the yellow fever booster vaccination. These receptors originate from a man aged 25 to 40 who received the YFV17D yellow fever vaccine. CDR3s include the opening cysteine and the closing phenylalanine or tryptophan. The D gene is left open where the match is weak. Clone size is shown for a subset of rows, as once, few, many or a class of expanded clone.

TGCGCCAGCAGCATAGGGACTAGCGGGGGTTCGGAGACCCAGTACTTC CASSIGTSGGSETQYF TRBJ2-5 TRBV5-1 - TRBD2
TGTGCCAGCAGTCCCACGTGGCTGCCCCACACCGGGGAGCTGTTTTTT CASSPTWLPHTGELFF TRBJ2-2 TRBV27 - -
TGCAGCGTTGAAGAGATTAGCGATGAGCAGTTCTTC CSVEEISDEQFF TRBJ2-1 TRBV29-1 - -
TGCGCCAGCAGCTTGGACGACGGGACGTCGGGCTATGGCTACACCTTC CASSLDDGTSGYGYTF TRBJ1-2 TRBV5-1 - -
TGCGCCAGCAGCTTGGTAGCGGGGCCCCCTTCCGAGCAGTACTTC CASSLVAGPPSEQYF TRBJ2-7 TRBV5-1 many TRBD2
TGTGCCAGCAGTTTAGAGACTAGCGGGAGTAGGTATACGCAGTATTTT CASSLETSGSRYTQYF TRBJ2-3 TRBV12-3/TRBV12-4 - TRBD2
TGCAGCGTTGAACCCGGGCGCACAGATACGCAGTATTTT CSVEPGRTDTQYF TRBJ2-3 TRBV29-1 - -
TGCAGCGTTGCGACAGGCAACTCCTACGAGCAGTACTTC CSVATGNSYEQYF TRBJ2-7 TRBV29-1 - -
TGCAGCGCAGTCGACGACCCCTACGAGCAGTACTTC CSAVDDPYEQYF TRBJ2-7 TRBV29-1 few -
TGTGCTAGCAGCTCCAGCCCCTCTAGGACAGATACGCAGTATTTT CASSSSPSRTDTQYF TRBJ2-3 TRBV7-7 few -